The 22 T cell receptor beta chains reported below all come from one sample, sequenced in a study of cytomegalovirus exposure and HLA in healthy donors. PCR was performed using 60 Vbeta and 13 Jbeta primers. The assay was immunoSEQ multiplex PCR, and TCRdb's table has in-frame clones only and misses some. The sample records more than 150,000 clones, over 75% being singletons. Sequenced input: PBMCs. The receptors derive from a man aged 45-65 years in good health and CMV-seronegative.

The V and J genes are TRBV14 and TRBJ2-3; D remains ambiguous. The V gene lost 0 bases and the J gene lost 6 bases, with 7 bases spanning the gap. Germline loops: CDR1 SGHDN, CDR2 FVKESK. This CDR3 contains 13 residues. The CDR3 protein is CASSQDLEDTQYF. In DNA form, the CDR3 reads TGTGCCAGCAGCCAAGATCTAGAGGATACGCAGTATTTT.

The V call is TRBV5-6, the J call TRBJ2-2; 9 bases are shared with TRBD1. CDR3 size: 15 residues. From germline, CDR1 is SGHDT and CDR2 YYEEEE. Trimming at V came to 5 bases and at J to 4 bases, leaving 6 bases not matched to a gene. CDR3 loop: CASRFGTGPTGELFF. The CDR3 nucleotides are TGTGCCAGCAGATTCGGGACAGGGCCCACCGGGGAGCTGTTTTTT.

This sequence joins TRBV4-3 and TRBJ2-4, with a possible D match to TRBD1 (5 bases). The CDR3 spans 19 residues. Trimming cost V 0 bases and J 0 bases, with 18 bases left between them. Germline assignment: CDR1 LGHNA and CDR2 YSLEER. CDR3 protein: CASSQDVTGSKLAKNIQYF. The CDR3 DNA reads TGCGCCAGCAGCCAAGATGTCACAGGCTCGAAGTTAGCCAAAAACATTCAGTACTTC.

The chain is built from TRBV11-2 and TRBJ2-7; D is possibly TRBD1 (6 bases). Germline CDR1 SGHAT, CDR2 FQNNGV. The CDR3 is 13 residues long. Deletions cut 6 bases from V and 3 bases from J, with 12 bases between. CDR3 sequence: CASRWTANYEQYF. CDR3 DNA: TGTGCCAGCAGGTGGACAGCGAACTACGAGCAGTACTTC.

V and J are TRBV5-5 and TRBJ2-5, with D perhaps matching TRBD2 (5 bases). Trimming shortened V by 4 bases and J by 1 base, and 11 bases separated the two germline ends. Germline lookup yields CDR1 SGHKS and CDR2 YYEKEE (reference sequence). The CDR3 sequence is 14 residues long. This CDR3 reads CASSPRAAQETQYF. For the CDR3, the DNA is TGTGCCAGCAGCCCGAGGGCCGCCCAAGAGACCCAGTACTTC.

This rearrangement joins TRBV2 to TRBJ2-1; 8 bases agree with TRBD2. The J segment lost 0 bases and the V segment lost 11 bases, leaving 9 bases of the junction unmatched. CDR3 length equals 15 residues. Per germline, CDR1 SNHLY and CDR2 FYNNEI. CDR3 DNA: TGTGCCGCATCGGGCGGGGGGAGCTCCTACAATGAGCAGTTCTTC. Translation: CAASGGGSSYNEQFF.

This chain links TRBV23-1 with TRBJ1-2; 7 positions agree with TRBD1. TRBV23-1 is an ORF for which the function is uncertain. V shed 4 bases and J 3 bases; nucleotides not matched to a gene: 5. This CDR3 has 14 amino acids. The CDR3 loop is CASSPTGVHYGYTF. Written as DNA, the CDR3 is TGCGCCAGCAGTCCAACAGGGGTGCACTATGGCTACACCTTC.

The CDR3 loop reads CASSQEFVLAGAEQYF. DNA for the CDR3: TGCGCCAGCAGCCAAGAGTTCGTCCTAGCGGGGGCCGAGCAGTACTTC. V gene TRBV4-3 combines with J gene TRBJ2-7, with 10 bases fitting TRBD2. Trimming removed 0 bases from V and 6 bases from J; junction bases left unmatched: 8. Germline V gives CDR1 LGHNA, CDR2 YSLEER. This CDR3 is built from 16 residues.

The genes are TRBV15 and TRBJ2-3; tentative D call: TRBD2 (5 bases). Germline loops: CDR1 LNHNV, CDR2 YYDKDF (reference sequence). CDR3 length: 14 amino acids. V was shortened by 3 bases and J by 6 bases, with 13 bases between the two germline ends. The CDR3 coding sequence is TGTGCCACCAGCAGGCCACTAGGTTTTGATACGCAGTATTTT. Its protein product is CATSRPLGFDTQYF.

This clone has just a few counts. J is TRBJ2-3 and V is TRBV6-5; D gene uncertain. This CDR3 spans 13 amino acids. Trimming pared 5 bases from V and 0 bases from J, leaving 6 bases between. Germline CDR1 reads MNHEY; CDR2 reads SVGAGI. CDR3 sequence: CASSPLSTDTQYF. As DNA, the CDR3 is TGTGCCAGCAGTCCCCTCAGCACAGATACGCAGTATTTT.

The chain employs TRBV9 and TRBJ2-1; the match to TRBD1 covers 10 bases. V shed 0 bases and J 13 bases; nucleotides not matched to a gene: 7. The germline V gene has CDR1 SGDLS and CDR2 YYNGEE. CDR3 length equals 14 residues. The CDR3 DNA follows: TGTGCCAGCAGCGTAGCCAGGGACAGGGGACTTCAGTTCTTC. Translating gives CASSVARDRGLQFF.

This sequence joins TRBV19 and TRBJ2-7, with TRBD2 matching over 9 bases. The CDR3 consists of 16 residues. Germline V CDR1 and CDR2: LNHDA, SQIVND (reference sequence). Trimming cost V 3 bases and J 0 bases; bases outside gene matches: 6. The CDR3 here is CASSISGGLSSYEQYF. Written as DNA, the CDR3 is TGTGCCAGTAGTATCAGCGGGGGGCTCTCCTCCTACGAGCAGTACTTC.

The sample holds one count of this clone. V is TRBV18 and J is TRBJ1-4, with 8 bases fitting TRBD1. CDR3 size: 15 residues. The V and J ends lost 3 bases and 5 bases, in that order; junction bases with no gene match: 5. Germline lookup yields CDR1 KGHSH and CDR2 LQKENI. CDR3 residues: CASSPTDRANEKLFF. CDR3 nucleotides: TGTGCCAGCTCACCCACGGACAGGGCAAATGAAAAACTGTTTTTT.

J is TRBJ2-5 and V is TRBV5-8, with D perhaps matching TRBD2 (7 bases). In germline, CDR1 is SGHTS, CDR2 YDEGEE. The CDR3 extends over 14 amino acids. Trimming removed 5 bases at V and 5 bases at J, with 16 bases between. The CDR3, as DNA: TGTGCCAGCAGGGTCGCGGGGGCAGGGGAGACCCAGTACTTC. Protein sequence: CASRVAGAGETQYF.

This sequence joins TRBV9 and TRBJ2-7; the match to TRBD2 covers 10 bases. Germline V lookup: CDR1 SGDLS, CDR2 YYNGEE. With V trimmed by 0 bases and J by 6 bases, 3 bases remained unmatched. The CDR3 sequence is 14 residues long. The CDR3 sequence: CASSVGGLATEQYF. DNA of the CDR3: TGTGCCAGCAGCGTAGGGGGACTAGCGACCGAGCAGTACTTC.

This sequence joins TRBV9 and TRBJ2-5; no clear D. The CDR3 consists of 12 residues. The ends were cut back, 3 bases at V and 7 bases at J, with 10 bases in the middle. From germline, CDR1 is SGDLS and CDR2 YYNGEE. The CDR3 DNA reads TGTGCCAGCAGCGGACTCGTAGGGACCCAGTACTTC. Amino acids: CASSGLVGTQYF. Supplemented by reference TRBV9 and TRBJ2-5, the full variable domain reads DSGVTQTPKHLITATGQRVTLRCSPRSGDLSVYWYQQSLDQGLQFLIQYYNGEERAKGNILERFSAQQFPDLHSELNLSSLELGDSALYFCASSGLVGTQYFGPGTRLLVL.

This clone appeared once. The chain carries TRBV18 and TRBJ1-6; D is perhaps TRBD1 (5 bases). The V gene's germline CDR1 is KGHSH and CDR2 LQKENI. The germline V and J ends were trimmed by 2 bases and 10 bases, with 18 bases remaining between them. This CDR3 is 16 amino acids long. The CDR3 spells CASSPASIGGSSPLHF. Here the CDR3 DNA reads TGTGCCAGCTCACCAGCCTCCATCGGGGGGTCATCACCCCTCCACTTT.

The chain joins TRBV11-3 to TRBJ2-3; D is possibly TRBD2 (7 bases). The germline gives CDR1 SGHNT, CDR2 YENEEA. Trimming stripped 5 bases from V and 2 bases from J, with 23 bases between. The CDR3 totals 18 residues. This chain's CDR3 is CASSPYDGRGGFTDTQYF. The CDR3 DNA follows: TGTGCCAGCAGCCCGTATGATGGTAGGGGGGGATTCACAGATACGCAGTATTTT.

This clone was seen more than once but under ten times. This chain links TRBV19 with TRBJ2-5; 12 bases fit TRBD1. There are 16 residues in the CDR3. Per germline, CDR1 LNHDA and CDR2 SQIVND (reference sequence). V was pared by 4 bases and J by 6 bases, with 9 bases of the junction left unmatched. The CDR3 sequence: CASSTEGTGGAKTQYF. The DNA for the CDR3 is TGTGCCAGTAGTACCGAAGGGACAGGGGGCGCGAAGACCCAGTACTTC.

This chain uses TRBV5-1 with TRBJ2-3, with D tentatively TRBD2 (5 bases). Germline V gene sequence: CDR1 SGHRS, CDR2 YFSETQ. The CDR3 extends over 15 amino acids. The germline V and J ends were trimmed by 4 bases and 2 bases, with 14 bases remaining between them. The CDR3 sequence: CASSPGNQLTDTQYF. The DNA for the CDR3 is TGCGCCAGCAGCCCCGGGAATCAACTCACAGATACGCAGTATTTT.

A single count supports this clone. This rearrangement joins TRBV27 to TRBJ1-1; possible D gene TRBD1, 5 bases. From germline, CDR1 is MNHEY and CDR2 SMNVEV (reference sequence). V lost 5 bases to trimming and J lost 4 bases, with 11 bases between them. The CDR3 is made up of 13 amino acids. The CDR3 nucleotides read TGTGCCAGCAGTCCCCTTAGGGGCACTGAAGCTTTCTTT. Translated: CASSPLRGTEAFF.

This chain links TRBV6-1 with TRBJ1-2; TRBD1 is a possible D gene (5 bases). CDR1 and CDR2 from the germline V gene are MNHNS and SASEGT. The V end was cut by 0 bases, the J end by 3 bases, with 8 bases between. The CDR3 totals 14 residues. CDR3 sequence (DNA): TGTGCCAGCAGTGAAGCGTCGGGGGACTATGGCTACACCTTC. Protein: CASSEASGDYGYTF.